This T cell receptor (beta chain) was retrieved from a study of T-cell reconstitution after alpha-beta-depleted transplantation in children. This CDR3 is 16 amino acids long. The V end was cut by 4 bases, the J end by 2 bases, with 16 bases between. The germline CDR1 and CDR2 sequences are SGHKS and YYEKEE (reference sequence). This clonotype showed up many times. Molecular barcoding with unique molecular identifiers was used for the TCRbeta library. MiXCR was run by TCRdb on the PCR reads, yielding one entry per CDR3 protein. This table holds 250,000 to 350,000 distinct CDR3 sequences, nearly 10% found once.

This chain uses TRBV5-5 with TRBJ2-1; TRBD2 is a possible D gene (7 bases). This sequence originates from a human donor who donated a stem cell graft to a child with SCID. This sample comprised PBMCs from the stem cell graft donor, obtained from the stem cell graft. CDR3 coding DNA: TGTGCCAGCAGCCATCCGGGGGGCACTACCTACAATGAGCAGTTCTTC. Translating it yields CASSHPGGTTYNEQFF.